Included here is one TCR beta chain sequence, with context. Its antigen is unidentified. The time point here: week 47, end of study. With topical imiquimod, each dose of the vaccine consisted of 300 ug of mutant IDH1 20-mer peptide. During weeks 1, 3, 5, 7, 11, 15, 19 and 23, patients received eight vaccinations. This entry comes from a study of a mutant IDH1 vaccine in newly diagnosed glioma. The overall study: Vaccination began 4-6 weeks post radiotherapy alone, or with temozolomide cycles.

Germline CDR1 and CDR2: SGHTA and FQGNSA. The CDR3 totals 15 residues. Unmatched junction bases numbered 8, after V lost 2 bases and J lost 9 bases. Study-wide results and limits: Pseudoprogression seemingly bore no relation to changes in top peripheral T cell clonotypes.

Clones were sequenced by immunoSEQ multiplex PCR, and TCRdb holds only the in-frame ones, with some missing. The sample has 20,000 to 30,000 clones, around 80% seen once. Source: PBMCs, taken from a glioma patient whose treatment included an IDH1 peptide vaccine. The chain uses TRBV7-2 and TRBJ2-1; 9 nucleotides align to TRBD2. This receptor was identified in a man aged 35 to 55 with glioma. Some clones in this sample may be carry-over from other donors' samples. CDR3 DNA: TGTGCCAGCAGCTTAAGGGGACTAGCCTCCGGTGAGCAGTTCTTC. Residues: CASSLRGLASGEQFF.